This paragraph reports one T cell receptor (beta chain). Its antigen remains unidentified. This entry is derived from a study of identical twins. Study-level points and caveats: Twin pairs had excess sharing that was weaker in beta out-of-frame sequences.

TCRdb processed the 5' RACE reads anew with MiXCR; each CDR3 protein has one entry. Of a few hundred thousand distinct CDR3 sequences listed, around 9.6% are singletons. Another study also made use of these data, one on yellow fever vaccine responses in identical twins.

The sequence was collected from a woman aged 18-35 years in good health. Sequenced material: PBMCs.

The CDR3 reads CSGGGVSYEQYF. The CDR3 DNA is TGCAGTGGGGGGGGGGTATCGTACGAGCAGTACTTC. The genes are TRBV20-1 and TRBJ2-7; the match to TRBD2 covers 7 bases. From germline, CDR1 is DFQATT and CDR2 SNEGSKA (reference sequence). J was trimmed by 4 bases and V by 7 bases; bases with no gene match: 7. This CDR3 is 12 amino acids long.